Reported below is one T cell receptor beta chain. This sample was taken from a study of blood T cell repertoires in COVID-19. Study overall: The samples span acute and convalescent COVID-19 from the United States, Italy and Spain.

Here immunoSEQ multiplex PCR was the method, and the copy in TCRdb shows in-frame clones only, minus some. Among approximately 490,000 clones listed, about nine tenths were seen once. V was clipped by 1 base and J by 5 bases, with 25 bases between them. Germline CDR1 SGHVS, CDR2 FQNEAQ. The CDR3 consists of 19 residues. The source is a woman aged 18 to 35 who had recovered from COVID-19. Sequenced sample: PBMCs or T cells enriched from blood (not recorded which). The chain carries TRBV7-8 and TRBJ2-3; D perhaps matches TRBD2 (7 bases). CDR3 bases: TGTGCCAGCAGCTTAGGCGGTGGGAGGGGGGGAGCTAAGGAAGATACGCAGTATTTT. Protein sequence: CASSLGGGRGGAKEDTQYF.